Here is one T cell receptor (beta chain) with its context. No cognate antigen has been identified for it. Base qualities are not recorded, but no much larger clone differs from it by a single base. The donors belonged to the validation cohort of about 120 subjects, which was separate from the roughly 700-subject first cohort. The library was produced with the immunoSEQ multiplex PCR assay. Per the authors' processing: A statistical classification framework was built for diagnosing cytomegalovirus status from the catalog of TCR beta chain sequences. As stored in TCRdb, this immuneACCESS dataset retains in-frame rearrangements with V and J assigned. A fraction of the clones does not appear; measured against another copy, unresolved V genes explain less than half of the discrepancy, and the remainder lacks a known reason. From that table come the V and J calls and clone size; the DNA was used to work out D and trimming. This sample has more than 300,000 clones in its table, and about nine tenths of those were observed once. Jointly, the top ten make up 0.83% of the sample.

The data are from a study of cytomegalovirus exposure and HLA in healthy donors (dated 2017 in TCRdb). With regard to the full study: According to a later analysis, the roughly 120 validation repertoires were produced on the same platform as the 600 to 850 repertoires of the first cohort. A separate validation cohort of approximately 130 different subjects was used in addition to the 666-subject first cohort. To predict cytomegalovirus infection status, the study combined high-throughput TCR immunosequencing, statistical association of individual TCRs with disease status, and machine learning. The study aimed to test whether cataloging public T cell receptors could reveal signatures of past pathogen exposure.

Deletion took 5 bases off V and 4 bases off J, with a span of 9 bases between the germline ends. According to the germline V gene (reference sequence), CDR1 reads MNHEY and CDR2 reads SMNVEV. The CDR3 has 13 amino acids, counting the end cysteine and phenylalanine. Of all the DNA, just the CDR3 is kept, 39 bases in frame from base 1. Study-wide conclusions, independent of this receptor: In both the original and validation cohorts, the classifier was reported to diagnose cytomegalovirus status with high specificity and sensitivity. According to the authors, the approach could potentially be generalized to other disease states and immunological phenotypes. Subsequent analysis determined that TCRs grouped into clusters in the first cohort also showed a tendency toward co-occurrence across the 90 to 150 validation repertoires, and 94% of cluster scores exceeded 0. In the study, 150 to 200 TCR beta chains were listed as associated with cytomegalovirus. Across donors, most TCR sequences were observed very rarely, whereas some public TCRs were present in many individuals. A few of the identified cytomegalovirus-associated TCR beta chains were confirmed in vitro to be specific for cytomegalovirus antigens. A later analysis had no HLA typing for the validation cohort, so co-occurrence there was scored across all 120 repertoires.

Sequenced sample: PBMCs. This TCR was recovered from a woman younger than 30 in good health and CMV-seronegative. Recombination joined TRBV27 with TRBJ2-1; no confident D gene assignment can be made. The DNA sequence is given as TGTGCCAGCAGTCTCACACCTTACAATGAGCAGTTCTTC. Its translation is CASSLTPYNEQFF.